This entry is about one T cell receptor beta chain. Its antigen remains unidentified. This CDR3 comprises 13 residues. Germline V lookup: CDR1 SGHTA, CDR2 FQGNSA. Trimming at V came to 3 bases and at J to 6 bases, leaving 4 bases not matched to a gene. The record originates from a study of T cell responses to AZD1222 COVID-19 vaccine. The method was immunoSEQ multiplex PCR; TCRdb's version includes in-frame clones alone and lacks a portion of them. The data show 80,000 to 100,000 clones, around nine tenths seen once. Study-wide results and limits: The study reported that nearly half of spike-specific TCRs target unmutated variant regions. Mostly white British, mostly female donors; authors suggested clonal diversity may be underestimated. Spike-specific TCR repertoires showed rising breadth and depth after two AZD1222 doses.

This material consisted of peripheral blood, taken on day 0 of AZD1222 vaccination. V and J are TRBV7-2 and TRBJ1-1; TRBD1 matches at 7 bases. This clonotype originated in an adult in good health. CDR3 sequence reads: CASSFTGVAEAFF. As DNA, the CDR3 is TGTGCCAGCAGCTTTACAGGGGTGGCTGAAGCTTTCTTT.